The rows below give T cell receptor beta chains drawn from one sample of a study of cytomegalovirus exposure and HLA in healthy donors. Clones were read by immunoSEQ multiplex PCR, and TCRdb kept only the in-frame ones, dropping some. The top ten hold over 2.5% of the sample, which has over 150,000 clones, about 90% seen once. The sequenced material came from PBMCs. The receptors were sampled from a woman aged 18-29 years in good health and CMV-seropositive. CDR3s include the opening cysteine and the closing phenylalanine or tryptophan. The order of the fields is V gene, J gene, clone size, D gene, CDR3 DNA, CDR3 protein. D genes are given only for firm matches. Clone size is stated in some rows and not others, as once, few, many or a class when expanded.

V: TRBV28; J: TRBJ1-4; size: .; D: TRBD1; DNA: TGTGCCAGCAGTTTTGTGGCTCGTCGGACAGGGGTGCTTCGCAATGAAAAACTGTTTTTT; CDR3: CASSFVARRTGVLRNEKLFF
V: TRBV6-5; J: TRBJ1-6; size: .; D: TRBD1; DNA: TGTGCCAGCAGGGCACAGGGGAATAATTCACCCCTCCACTTT; CDR3: CASRAQGNNSPLHF
V: TRBV4-3; J: TRBJ1-1; size: .; D: .; DNA: TGCGCCAGCAGCCAAGACAGGGAGGGAGGTAACACTGAAGCTTTCTTT; CDR3: CASSQDREGGNTEAFF
V: TRBV9; J: TRBJ2-1; size: .; D: TRBD2; DNA: TGTGCCAGCAGCCCCCCACTAGCGGGAGCAAATGAGCAGTTCTTC; CDR3: CASSPPLAGANEQFF
V: TRBV28; J: TRBJ2-5; size: .; D: .; DNA: TGTGCCAGCACCCTGAGCGGACAGTCACGGGCCCAGTACTTC; CDR3: CASTLSGQSRAQYF
V: TRBV6-5; J: TRBJ2-2; size: .; D: TRBD2; DNA: TGTGCCTCCTCGAAGGGGAGCGGGGTCGGGGAGCTGTTTTTT; CDR3: CASSKGSGVGELFF
V: TRBV4-3; J: TRBJ2-6; size: .; D: .; DNA: TGCGCCAGCAGCTCATCGACAGGCCCATTTACTGGGGCCAACGTCCTGACTTTC; CDR3: CASSSSTGPFTGANVLTF
V: TRBV7-9; J: TRBJ2-1; size: .; D: TRBD1; DNA: TGTGCCAGCAGCTCAAGGGGGGACAGGGGGCGTGTATACAATGAGCAGTTCTTC; CDR3: CASSSRGDRGRVYNEQFF
V: TRBV30; J: TRBJ1-2; size: .; D: TRBD1; DNA: TGTGCCTGTACGGGGGCAGGGGGCAGGACGGGCTACACCTTC; CDR3: CACTGAGGRTGYTF
V: TRBV7-9; J: TRBJ1-2; size: .; D: .; DNA: TGTGCCAGCAGCTTAGCCGCGGCAGCTTCTAACTATGGCTACACCTTC; CDR3: CASSLAAAASNYGYTF
V: TRBV5-1; J: TRBJ2-5; size: .; D: .; DNA: TGCGCCAGCAGCTTGGAGGACTCGAGCTATGAGACCCAGTACTTC; CDR3: CASSLEDSSYETQYF
V: TRBV5-5; J: TRBJ2-7; size: .; D: .; DNA: TGTGCCAGCAGCCCCCCCCAACTGGCTGGAGCCGAGCAGTACTTC; CDR3: CASSPPQLAGAEQYF
V: TRBV27; J: TRBJ2-7; size: .; D: TRBD1; DNA: TGTGCCAGCACCGACAGGGGCGGCGAGCAGTACTTC; CDR3: CASTDRGGEQYF
V: TRBV7-9; J: TRBJ2-3; size: .; D: TRBD2; DNA: TGTGCCAGCAGCTACGGGACTAGCGGGAGCCGGGGCACAGATACGCAGTATTTT; CDR3: CASSYGTSGSRGTDTQYF
V: TRBV18; J: TRBJ2-5; size: .; D: TRBD2; DNA: TGTGCCAGCTCACTGAGACTAGCGGGAGACCAAGAGACCCAGTACTTC; CDR3: CASSLRLAGDQETQYF
V: TRBV6-1; J: TRBJ2-5; size: .; D: TRBD2; DNA: TGTGCCAGCAGTGAAGCCCCTAGCGGGAGCCGCGAGACCCAGTACTTC; CDR3: CASSEAPSGSRETQYF
V: TRBV5-4; J: TRBJ2-7; size: .; D: TRBD2; DNA: TGTGCCAGCAGCCCTGGTGCGCTTTTCGGACTAGCGGCCTACGAGCAGTACTTC; CDR3: CASSPGALFGLAAYEQYF
V: TRBV29-1; J: TRBJ2-7; size: .; D: .; DNA: TGCAGCGTAGGGCAGGGAATAGGGGAGCAGTACTTC; CDR3: CSVGQGIGEQYF
V: TRBV11-2; J: TRBJ2-3; size: .; D: TRBD2; DNA: TGTGCCAGCAGCCCCTTAGCGGGGGGGTCAGATACGCAGTATTTT; CDR3: CASSPLAGGSDTQYF
V: TRBV2; J: TRBJ1-5; size: .; D: .; DNA: TGTGCCAGCAACTCACTCCCCAGCAATCAGCCCCAGCATTTT; CDR3: CASNSLPSNQPQHF
V: TRBV7-8; J: TRBJ1-6; size: .; D: .; DNA: TGTGCCAGCAGCTTTAGGTCGGGGAAAAACTCACCCCTCCACTTT; CDR3: CASSFRSGKNSPLHF
V: TRBV19; J: TRBJ2-1; size: once; D: TRBD2; DNA: TGTGCCAGTAGTATAGAGACTAGCGGGAAAGCCAATGAGCAGTTCTTC; CDR3: CASSIETSGKANEQFF
V: TRBV6-1; J: TRBJ2-2; size: .; D: TRBD2; DNA: TGTGCCAGCAGTGAATACGGGGGGGGACTGAACACCGGGGAGCTGTTTTTT; CDR3: CASSEYGGGLNTGELFF
V: TRBV9; J: TRBJ2-3; size: .; D: .; DNA: TGTGCCAGCAGCGTAGGGGGGGTCACAGATACGCAGTATTTT; CDR3: CASSVGGVTDTQYF
V: TRBV7-8; J: TRBJ1-6; size: .; D: .; DNA: TGTGCCAGCAGCTTAGGGGGGGTGGGGAATTCACCCCTCCACTTT; CDR3: CASSLGGVGNSPLHF
V: TRBV7-2; J: TRBJ2-7; size: once; D: TRBD2; DNA: TGTGCCAGCAGCTTTAGCGGGGGGGCGTACGAGCAGTACTTC; CDR3: CASSFSGGAYEQYF
V: TRBV4-3; J: TRBJ2-1; size: .; D: TRBD1; DNA: TGCGCCAGCAGCCCCGGACAGGGCCTCCCCAATGAGCAGTTCTTC; CDR3: CASSPGQGLPNEQFF
V: TRBV5-1; J: TRBJ2-1; size: .; D: TRBD2; DNA: TGCGCCAGCAGTGGGGGGCGCGGGGGGAACAATGAGCAGTTCTTC; CDR3: CASSGGRGGNNEQFF
V: TRBV5-1; J: TRBJ1-2; size: .; D: .; DNA: TGCGCCAGCTGTAAGGGGTTGAATCCCGACTATGGCTACACCTTC; CDR3: CASCKGLNPDYGYTF
V: TRBV7-2; J: TRBJ2-7; size: .; D: .; DNA: TGTGCCAGCAGCTTAGCGCTAAGCGCATTCTCCTACGAGCAGTACTTC; CDR3: CASSLALSAFSYEQYF
V: TRBV6-1; J: TRBJ1-1; size: few; D: TRBD1; DNA: TGTGCCAGCAGTGAAGTAACAGGGGGCGCTTCTGAAGCTTTCTTT; CDR3: CASSEVTGGASEAFF
V: TRBV11-2; J: TRBJ2-7; size: .; D: .; DNA: TGTGCCAGCAGCTCGAATACAGGGTCCTACGAGCAGTACTTC; CDR3: CASSSNTGSYEQYF
V: TRBV6-4; J: TRBJ1-5; size: once; D: .; DNA: TGTGCCAGCAGCCCCGGGACTCATCAGCCCCAGCATTTT; CDR3: CASSPGTHQPQHF
V: TRBV7-3; J: TRBJ2-7; size: once; D: TRBD2; DNA: TGTGCCAGCAGCTTAGCCCCGACTAGCTCTCTCGAGCAGTACTTC; CDR3: CASSLAPTSSLEQYF
V: TRBV2; J: TRBJ1-2; size: .; D: TRBD1; DNA: TGTGCCAGCAGCCATCCGACCCGAGGACAGGCTAGTCTCAGGATCTATGGCTACACCTTC; CDR3: CASSHPTRGQASLRIYGYTF
V: TRBV19; J: TRBJ2-7; size: .; D: TRBD2; DNA: TGTGCCAGTAGTATAGGTCCACCGGGGGGGACCTACGAGCAGTACTTC; CDR3: CASSIGPPGGTYEQYF
V: TRBV29-1; J: TRBJ2-7; size: .; D: .; DNA: TGCAGCGTTGAAGAGGGCACTTCCTACGAGCAGTACTTC; CDR3: CSVEEGTSYEQYF
V: TRBV6-1; J: TRBJ1-2; size: .; D: TRBD1; DNA: TGTGCCAGCAGTGCCCGGGACAGGGGGGACTATGGCTACACCTTC; CDR3: CASSARDRGDYGYTF
V: TRBV10-1; J: TRBJ1-5; size: .; D: TRBD1; DNA: TGCGCCCCAGGGGGGGACAGGGTACTCTTATCGAACAATCAGCCCCAGCATTTT; CDR3: CAPGGDRVLLSNNQPQHF
V: TRBV10-3; J: TRBJ2-7; size: .; D: TRBD1; DNA: TGTGCCATCAGTAATACCGGGACAGGGGGCGACGAGCAGTACTTC; CDR3: CAISNTGTGGDEQYF
V: TRBV18; J: TRBJ2-7; size: .; D: .; DNA: TGTGCCAGCTCACCGGAGACCTACGAGCAGTACTTC; CDR3: CASSPETYEQYF
V: TRBV5-1; J: TRBJ1-1; size: .; D: .; DNA: TGCGCCAGCTTGCAGGGCACTGAAGCTTTCTTT; CDR3: CASLQGTEAFF
V: TRBV7-9; J: TRBJ2-3; size: .; D: TRBD2; DNA: TGTGCCAGCAGCTCTAGCGGGGGGGAGGCAGATACGCAGTATTTT; CDR3: CASSSSGGEADTQYF
V: TRBV5-1; J: TRBJ2-1; size: .; D: TRBD2; DNA: TGTGCCAGCAGCTCGGGACTAGCGTACAATGAGCAGTTCTTC; CDR3: CASSSGLAYNEQFF
V: TRBV6-1; J: TRBJ2-1; size: .; D: .; DNA: TGTGCCAGCAGGGCCGACTCCAATGAGCAGTTCTTC; CDR3: CASRADSNEQFF
V: TRBV28; J: TRBJ1-2; size: .; D: .; DNA: TGTGCCACGCAAGCTCACTATGGCTACACCTTC; CDR3: CATQAHYGYTF
V: TRBV29-1; J: TRBJ2-1; size: .; D: TRBD2; DNA: TGCAGCCATAGCGGGGAGTCCTACAATGAGCAGTTCTTC; CDR3: CSHSGESYNEQFF
V: TRBV5-6; J: TRBJ2-7; size: .; D: TRBD2; DNA: TGTGCCAGCAGCTTAGGACTAGCCGGGGGGGCCCGATTTTACGAGCAGTACTTC; CDR3: CASSLGLAGGARFYEQYF
V: TRBV28; J: TRBJ2-3; size: once; D: .; DNA: TGTGCCAGCAGGGGCGCCAGCACAGATACGCAGTATTTT; CDR3: CASRGASTDTQYF
V: TRBV5-1; J: TRBJ2-1; size: .; D: .; DNA: TGCGCCAGCGCGGTAGAGGCTTACAATGAGCAGTTCTTC; CDR3: CASAVEAYNEQFF
V: TRBV6-1; J: TRBJ1-6; size: .; D: TRBD1; DNA: TGTGCCAGCAGTGGACAAGACAGGGGCTATAATTCACCCCTCCACTTT; CDR3: CASSGQDRGYNSPLHF
V: TRBV28; J: TRBJ2-7; size: .; D: TRBD2; DNA: TGTGCCAGCAAGGGCTTGGGGCTAGCGGGGGTCGGCGTCGGAGAGCAGTACTTC; CDR3: CASKGLGLAGVGVGEQYF
V: TRBV10-1; J: TRBJ2-3; size: .; D: .; DNA: TGCGCCAGCAGTGTAAGCACAGATACGCAGTATTTT; CDR3: CASSVSTDTQYF
V: TRBV6-1; J: TRBJ2-1; size: .; D: .; DNA: TGTGCCAGCAGTGAAAAGGTGAGGGCGGGGTACAATGAGCAGTTCTTC; CDR3: CASSEKVRAGYNEQFF
V: TRBV6-5; J: TRBJ1-2; size: once; D: .; DNA: TGTGCCAGCAGTTACGGCGGGAAGGGTGGCTACACCTTC; CDR3: CASSYGGKGGYTF
V: TRBV19; J: TRBJ2-6; size: .; D: TRBD1; DNA: TGTGCCAGTAATCGACAGGGAAGATCTGGGGCCAACGTCCTGACTTTC; CDR3: CASNRQGRSGANVLTF
V: TRBV21-1; J: TRBJ1-5; size: .; D: .; DNA: TGTGCCAGCAGCCCCCTAGGGAGGTGGGGTCAGCCCCAGCATTTT; CDR3: CASSPLGRWGQPQHF
V: TRBV11-2; J: TRBJ2-5; size: .; D: TRBD2; DNA: TGTGCCAGCAGCCAGTGGATTAGCGGGGGGGCAAAAGAGACCCAGTACTTC; CDR3: CASSQWISGGAKETQYF
V: TRBV4-2; J: TRBJ1-1; size: .; D: .; DNA: TGTGCCAGCAGCCAGGGGGGAGGCGTGTTGAACACTGAAGCTTTCTTT; CDR3: CASSQGGGVLNTEAFF
V: TRBV5-1; J: TRBJ2-5; size: once; D: TRBD1; DNA: TGCGCCAGCAGCTTCGGGACAGGGGGCTTCGTGGAGACCCAGTACTTC; CDR3: CASSFGTGGFVETQYF